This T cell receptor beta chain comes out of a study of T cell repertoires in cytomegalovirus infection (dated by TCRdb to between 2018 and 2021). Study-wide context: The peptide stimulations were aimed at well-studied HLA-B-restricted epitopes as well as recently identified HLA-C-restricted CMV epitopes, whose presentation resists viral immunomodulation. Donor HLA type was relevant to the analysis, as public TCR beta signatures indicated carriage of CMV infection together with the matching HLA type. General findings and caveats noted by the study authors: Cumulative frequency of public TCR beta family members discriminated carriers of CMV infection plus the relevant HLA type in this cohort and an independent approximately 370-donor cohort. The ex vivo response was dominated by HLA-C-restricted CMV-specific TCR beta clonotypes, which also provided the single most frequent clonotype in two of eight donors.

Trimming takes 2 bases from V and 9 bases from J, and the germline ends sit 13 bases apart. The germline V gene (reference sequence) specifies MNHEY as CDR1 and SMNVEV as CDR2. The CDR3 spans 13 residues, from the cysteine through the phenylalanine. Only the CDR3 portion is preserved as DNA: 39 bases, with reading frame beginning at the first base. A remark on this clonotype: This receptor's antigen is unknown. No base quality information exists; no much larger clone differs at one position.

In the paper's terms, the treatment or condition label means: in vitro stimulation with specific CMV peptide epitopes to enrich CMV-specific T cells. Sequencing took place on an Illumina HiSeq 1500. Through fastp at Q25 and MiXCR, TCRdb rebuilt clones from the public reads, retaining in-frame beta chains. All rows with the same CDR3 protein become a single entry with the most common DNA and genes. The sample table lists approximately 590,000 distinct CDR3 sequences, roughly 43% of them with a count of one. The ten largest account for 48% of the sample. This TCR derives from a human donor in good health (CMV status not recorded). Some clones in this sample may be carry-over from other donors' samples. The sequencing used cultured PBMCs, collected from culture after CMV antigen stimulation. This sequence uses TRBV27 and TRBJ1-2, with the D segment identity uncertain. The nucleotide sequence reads TGTGCCAGCAGTTTAGGTTGGTGGGATAGCTACACCTTC. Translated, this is CASSLGWWDSYTF.